The clone carrying this T cell receptor (beta chain) was seen only a few times. This entry belongs to a study of blood T cell repertoires in COVID-19. In the study overall: Italy, Spain and the United States were the sources of the convalescent and acute COVID-19 samples. T cells, B-cell-depleted T cells, or PBMCs provided the cDNA or gDNA that served as material.

Original handling: Nucleated cell counts were estimated from reference gene primer amplification. The method was immunoSEQ multiplex PCR; TCRdb's version includes in-frame clones alone and lacks a portion of them. The V and J calls and clone size were taken over from that table, and D and trimming were inferred from the DNA. The profile shows 150,000 or so clones, 60% to 85% of them singletons. V was clipped by 4 bases and J by 5 bases, with 12 bases between them. Germline CDR1 and CDR2: WSHSY and SAAADI. This CDR3 has 14 amino acids. The TCR originated in a man aged 80 or over with acute or convalescent COVID-19. The specimen sequenced was peripheral blood. The chain combines TRBV10-2 with TRBJ1-5; maybe TRBD1 (6 bases). In DNA form, the CDR3 reads TGCGCCAGCAGTGTGGAGAACAGGGATCAGCCCCAGCATTTT. This translates into CASSVENRDQPQHF.